The 13 T cell receptor beta chains listed next were all sequenced from one sample in a study of post-analysis software for immune sequencing data. Study conclusions and caveats: About 5 TRBV segments, including TRBV5-6, TRBV5-1 and TRBV20-1, were more frequent in patients than controls.

Their recognized antigens are unknown. TCR beta cDNA libraries included unique molecular identifiers. In TCRdb, the PCR reads were re-called with MiXCR into one record per CDR3 protein. This table holds hundreds of thousands of distinct CDR3 sequences, around 53% found once. The specimen was blood. The receptors were sampled from a girl between 10 and 17 years old with multiple sclerosis.

This clonotype appeared a few times. The chain uses TRBV6-5 and TRBJ1-1; TRBD1 agrees at 8 bases. Losses at the gene ends were 5 bases for V and 2 bases for J; bases not matched to a gene: 4. The germline gives CDR1 MNHEY, CDR2 SVGAGI. This CDR3 is 14 amino acids long. The CDR3 sequence: CASSRTGYNTEAFF. CDR3 in DNA: TGTGCCAGCAGTAGGACAGGGTACAACACTGAAGCTTTCTTT.

V usage is TRBV11-2 and J usage is TRBJ2-7; 13 bases fit TRBD2. The V gene's germline CDR1 is SGHAT and CDR2 FQNNGV. After removal of 5 bases from V and 2 bases from J, the junction contained 3 bases not matched to a gene. The CDR3 has 15 residues. CDR3 loop: CASSGTSGKAYEQYF. The CDR3 DNA is TGTGCCAGCAGCGGGACTAGCGGGAAGGCCTACGAGCAGTACTTC.

This rearrangement joins TRBV5-1 to TRBJ2-1, with a weak D call TRBD1 (5 bases). The CDR3 is 13 amino acids. Looked up from germline, CDR1 is SGHRS and CDR2 is YFSETQ. Trimming removed 0 bases from V and 9 bases from J, with 10 bases in between. In nucleotides, the CDR3 is TGCGCCAGCAGCTTGGGTGACAGCCTTGAGCAGTTCTTC. Translated: CASSLGDSLEQFF.

This clonotype was observed a few times. This chain uses TRBV12-3 or TRBV12-4 with TRBJ2-7; possible D gene TRBD2, 5 bases. This CDR3 is built from 12 residues. Trimming took off 3 bases at V and 3 bases at J, with 6 bases between the two ends. The DNA for the CDR3 is TGTGCCAGCAGTTTTACTAGCTACGAGCAGTACTTC. Encoded protein: CASSFTSYEQYF.

The chain employs TRBV4-1 and TRBJ2-5; TRBD1 aligns across 10 bases. The J call may not be correct, given that the DNA end is closer to TRBJ2-7. The length of the CDR3 is 15 residues. CDR1 is MGHRA and CDR2 is YSYEKL in the germline V gene. The CDR3 sequence: CASSRGTGAAYEQYF. CDR3 nucleotides: TGCGCCAGCAGCCGAGGGACAGGGGCAGCCTACGAGCAGTACTTC.

The chain employs TRBV13 and TRBJ2-4, with D possibly called TRBD1 or TRBD2 (6 bases each). The assigned J gene may be wrong: the sequence end matches TRBJ2-7 better. The CDR3 has 13 residues. Germline CDR1 and CDR2: PRHDT and FYEKMQ (reference sequence). CDR3 DNA: TGTGCCAGCAGCCCCACGGAGGGGGACGAGCAGTACTTC. As protein: CASSPTEGDEQYF.

The chain employs TRBV12-5 and TRBJ2-7; TRBD2 matches 8 bases. The CDR3 covers 21 residues. With 2 bases clipped from V and 3 bases from J, the junction kept 24 bases outside the gene matches. CDR1 LGHNT and CDR2 FRNRAP come from the germline V gene. CDR3 nucleotide sequence: TGTGCTAGTGGTTTGTCCTTTCTTGGGACTAACGGGAGGGTAAGTTACTACGAGCAGTACTTC. It translates to CASGLSFLGTNGRVSYYEQYF.

V usage is TRBV4-2 and J usage is TRBJ2-5; 12 bases fit TRBD2. The germline V gene encodes CDR1 LGHNA and CDR2 YNFKEQ. The CDR3 runs to 17 residues. V shed 0 bases and J 5 bases; nucleotides not matched to a gene: 7. CDR3 in DNA: TGTGCCAGCAGCCAAGATCCGCTAGCGGGGGGGCATGAGACCCAGTACTTC. The encoded protein is CASSQDPLAGGHETQYF.

The chain combines TRBV29-1 with TRBJ1-2, with 10 bases matching TRBD1. The CDR3 has 14 residues. Germline V CDR1 and CDR2: SQVTM, ANQGSEA. V was clipped by 5 bases and J by 4 bases; unmatched bases: 7. The CDR3 nucleotides read TGCAGCGTTCGGAGACAGGGGGCAGGCTATGGCTACACCTTC. Its protein is CSVRRQGAGYGYTF.

The rearrangement joins TRBV6-1 to TRBJ2-1; possibly TRBD2 for D (5 bases). The CDR3 extends over 13 amino acids. Germline V gene lookup returns CDR1 MNHNS and CDR2 SASEGT. V lost 7 bases, J lost 8 bases, and 15 bases lay in between. The CDR3 reads CASTTDPRDEQFF. The DNA for the CDR3 is TGTGCCAGCACCACAGACCCGAGGGATGAGCAGTTCTTC.

The chain has TRBV27 and TRBJ1-1; D is possibly TRBD1 (6 bases). The CDR3 runs to 15 residues. Looked up from germline, CDR1 is MNHEY and CDR2 is SMNVEV (reference sequence). The V gene lost 0 bases and the J gene lost 6 bases, with 14 bases spanning the gap. This CDR3 reads CASSLSQGLGPEAFF. CDR3 nucleotides: TGTGCCAGCAGTTTATCGCAGGGGTTGGGGCCTGAAGCTTTCTTT.

The V and J genes are TRBV12-5 and TRBJ2-4; D perhaps matches TRBD2 (6 bases). V was shortened by 6 bases and J by 13 bases, with 13 bases between the two germline ends. This CDR3 contains 11 residues. Germline CDR1 is LGHNT and CDR2 is FRNRAP. CDR3 DNA: TGTGCTAGTGGCCCCTCTCGGGAGCAGTACTTC. This sequence encodes CASGPSREQYF.

The rearrangement uses TRBV20-1 and TRBJ2-7; no firm D call. The J call is uncertain, as TRBJ2-4 better fits the DNA end. CDR3 length equals 15 residues. Germline V lookup: CDR1 DFQATT, CDR2 SNEGSKA (reference sequence). The chain's CDR3 is CSASSASLAKNIQYF. The CDR3 DNA is TGCAGTGCTAGTTCGGCCAGTCTAGCCAAAAACATTCAGTACTTC.